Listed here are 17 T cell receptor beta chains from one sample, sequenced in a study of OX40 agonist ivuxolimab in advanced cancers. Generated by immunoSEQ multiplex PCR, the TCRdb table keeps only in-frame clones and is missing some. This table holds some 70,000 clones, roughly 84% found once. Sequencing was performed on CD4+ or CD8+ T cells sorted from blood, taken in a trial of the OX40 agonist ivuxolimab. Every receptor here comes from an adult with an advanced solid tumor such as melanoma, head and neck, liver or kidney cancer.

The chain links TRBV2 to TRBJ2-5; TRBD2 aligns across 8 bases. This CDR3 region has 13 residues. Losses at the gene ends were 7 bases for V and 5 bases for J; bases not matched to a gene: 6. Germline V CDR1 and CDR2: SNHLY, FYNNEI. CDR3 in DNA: TGTGCCAGCACCCTAGCGGGTGGGGAGACCCAGTACTTC. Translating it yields CASTLAGGETQYF.

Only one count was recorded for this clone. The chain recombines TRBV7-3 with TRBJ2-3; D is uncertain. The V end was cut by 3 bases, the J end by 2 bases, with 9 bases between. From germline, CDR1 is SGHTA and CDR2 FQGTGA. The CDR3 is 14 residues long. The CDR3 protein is CASSLMGHTDTQYF. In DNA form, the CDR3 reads TGTGCCAGCAGCTTGATGGGTCACACAGATACGCAGTATTTT.

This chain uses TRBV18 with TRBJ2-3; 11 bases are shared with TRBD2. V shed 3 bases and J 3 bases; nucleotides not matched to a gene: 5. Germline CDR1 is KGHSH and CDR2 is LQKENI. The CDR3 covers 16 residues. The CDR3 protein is CASSPGTSGGTDTQYF. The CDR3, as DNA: TGTGCCAGCTCACCCGGAACTAGCGGGGGTACAGATACGCAGTATTTT.

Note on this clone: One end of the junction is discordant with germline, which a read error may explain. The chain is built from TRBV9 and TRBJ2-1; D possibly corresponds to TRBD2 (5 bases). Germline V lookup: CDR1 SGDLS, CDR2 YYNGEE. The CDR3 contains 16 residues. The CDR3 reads CASNVGSLSSYNEQFF. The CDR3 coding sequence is TGTGCCAGCAACGTAGGGAGCCTTAGCTCCTACAATGAGCAGTTCTTC.

CDR3 DNA sequence: TGCGCCAGCCGGCCGGGCCCGGCCTACACAGATACGCAGTATTTT. Its protein is CASRPGPAYTDTQYF. The V gene is TRBV10-2, the J gene TRBJ2-3; D call uncertain. Deletions cut 8 bases from V and 2 bases from J, with 17 bases between. CDR1 and CDR2 from the germline V gene are WSHSY and SAAADI. This CDR3 contains 15 residues.

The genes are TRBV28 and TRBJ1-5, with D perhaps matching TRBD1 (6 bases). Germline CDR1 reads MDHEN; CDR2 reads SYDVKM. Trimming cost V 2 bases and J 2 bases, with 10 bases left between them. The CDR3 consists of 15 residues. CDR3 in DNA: TGTGCCAGCAGTTTAGGAGGGGGAGGCAATCAGCCCCAGCATTTT. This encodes CASSLGGGGNQPQHF. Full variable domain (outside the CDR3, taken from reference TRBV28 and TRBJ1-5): DVKVTQSSRYLVKRTGEKVFLECVQDMDHENMFWYRQDPGLGLRLIYFSYDVKMKEKGDIPEGYSVSREKKERFSLILESASTNQTSMYLCASSLGGGGNQPQHFGDGTRLSIL.

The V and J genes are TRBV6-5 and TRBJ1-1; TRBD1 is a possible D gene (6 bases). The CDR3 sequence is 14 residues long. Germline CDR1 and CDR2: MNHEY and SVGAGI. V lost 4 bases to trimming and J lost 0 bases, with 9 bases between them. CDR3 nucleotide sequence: TGTGCCAGCAGTTCAGGGGTAATGAACACTGAAGCTTTCTTT. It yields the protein CASSSGVMNTEAFF.

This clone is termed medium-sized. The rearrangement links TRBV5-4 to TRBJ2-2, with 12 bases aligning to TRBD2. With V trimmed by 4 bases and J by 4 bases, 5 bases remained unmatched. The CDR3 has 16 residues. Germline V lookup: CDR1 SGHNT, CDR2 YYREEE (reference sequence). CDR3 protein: CASSPGLAGITGELFF. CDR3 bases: TGTGCCAGCAGCCCCGGACTAGCGGGAATCACCGGGGAGCTGTTTTTT.

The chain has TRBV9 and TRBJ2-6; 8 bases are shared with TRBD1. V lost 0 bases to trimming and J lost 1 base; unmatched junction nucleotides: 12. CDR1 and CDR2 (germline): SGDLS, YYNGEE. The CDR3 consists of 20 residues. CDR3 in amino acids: CASSVATGRGRGSGANVLTF. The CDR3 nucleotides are TGTGCCAGCAGCGTAGCTACGGGCAGGGGGCGCGGGTCTGGGGCCAACGTCCTGACTTTC.

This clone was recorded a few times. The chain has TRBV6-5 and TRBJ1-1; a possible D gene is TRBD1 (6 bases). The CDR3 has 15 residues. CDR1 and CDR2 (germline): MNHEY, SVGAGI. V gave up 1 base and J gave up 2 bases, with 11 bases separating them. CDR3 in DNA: TGTGCCAGCAGTTACTTCGGGACACCCAACACTGAAGCTTTCTTT. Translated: CASSYFGTPNTEAFF.

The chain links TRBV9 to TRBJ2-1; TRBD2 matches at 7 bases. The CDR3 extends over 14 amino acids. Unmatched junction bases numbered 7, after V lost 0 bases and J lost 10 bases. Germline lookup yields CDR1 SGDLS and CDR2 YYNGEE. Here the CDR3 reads CASSVGREIGEQFF. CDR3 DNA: TGTGCCAGCAGCGTAGGGCGGGAGATCGGGGAGCAGTTCTTC. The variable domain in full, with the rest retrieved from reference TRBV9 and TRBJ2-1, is DSGVTQTPKHLITATGQRVTLRCSPRSGDLSVYWYQQSLDQGLQFLIQYYNGEERAKGNILERFSAQQFPDLHSELNLSSLELGDSALYFCASSVGREIGEQFFGPGTRLTVL.

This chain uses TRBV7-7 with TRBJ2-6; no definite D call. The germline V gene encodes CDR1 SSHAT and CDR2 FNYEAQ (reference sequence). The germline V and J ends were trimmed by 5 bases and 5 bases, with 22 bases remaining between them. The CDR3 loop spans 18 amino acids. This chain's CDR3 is CASSGIGKCQSRANVLTF. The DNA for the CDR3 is TGTGCCAGCAGCGGAATTGGTAAGTGCCAAAGTCGGGCCAACGTCCTGACTTTC.

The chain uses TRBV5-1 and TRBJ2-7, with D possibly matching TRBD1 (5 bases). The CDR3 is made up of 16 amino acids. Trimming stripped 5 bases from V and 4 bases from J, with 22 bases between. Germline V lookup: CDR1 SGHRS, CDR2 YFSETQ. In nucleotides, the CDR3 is TGCGCCAGCAGTTTGACCGACAGTCCTCAGGGTTACGAGCAGTACTTC. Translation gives CASSLTDSPQGYEQYF. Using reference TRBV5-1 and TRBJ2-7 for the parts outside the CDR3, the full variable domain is KAGVTQTPRYLIKTRGQQVTLSCSPISGHRSVSWYQQTPGQGLQFLFEYFSETQRNKGNFPGRFSGRQFSNSRSEMNVSTLELGDSALYLCASSLTDSPQGYEQYFGPGTRLTVT.

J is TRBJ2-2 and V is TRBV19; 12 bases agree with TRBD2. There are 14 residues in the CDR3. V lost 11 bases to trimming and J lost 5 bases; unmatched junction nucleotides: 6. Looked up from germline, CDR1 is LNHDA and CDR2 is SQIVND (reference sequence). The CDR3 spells CAVTSGSGTGELFF. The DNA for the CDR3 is TGTGCCGTGACTAGCGGGAGTGGAACCGGGGAGCTGTTTTTT.

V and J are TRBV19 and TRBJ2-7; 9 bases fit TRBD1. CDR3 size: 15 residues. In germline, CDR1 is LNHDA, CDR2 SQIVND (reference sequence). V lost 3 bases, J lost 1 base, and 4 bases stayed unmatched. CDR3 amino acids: CASSMGTGRSYEQYF. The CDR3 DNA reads TGTGCCAGTAGTATGGGGACAGGGAGGTCCTACGAGCAGTACTTC.

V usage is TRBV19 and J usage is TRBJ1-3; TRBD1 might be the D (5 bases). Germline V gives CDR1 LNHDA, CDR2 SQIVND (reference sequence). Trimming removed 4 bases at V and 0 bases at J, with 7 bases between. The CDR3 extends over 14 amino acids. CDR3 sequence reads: CASSTGSSGNTIYF. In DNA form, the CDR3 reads TGTGCCAGTAGTACAGGGAGCTCTGGAAACACCATATATTTT.

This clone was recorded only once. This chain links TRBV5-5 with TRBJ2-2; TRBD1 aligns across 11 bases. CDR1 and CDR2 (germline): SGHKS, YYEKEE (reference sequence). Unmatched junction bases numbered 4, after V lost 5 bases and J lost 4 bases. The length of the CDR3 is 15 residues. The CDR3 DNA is TGTGCCAGCAGAACGGACAGGGGGCCCACCGGGGAGCTGTTTTTT. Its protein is CASRTDRGPTGELFF.